A single sample gave rise to the 26 T cell receptor beta chains below, sequenced in a study of T cell repertoires in cytomegalovirus infection. The antigens these receptors bind are not known. TCRdb reanalysed the reads using MiXCR and keeps one entry per CDR3 protein. The profile shows hundreds of thousands of distinct CDR3 sequences, 30% to 35% of them singletons. Sequencing used cultured CD8+ T cells from PBMCs, obtained from culture after CMV antigen stimulation. These receptors were collected from a human donor in good health (CMV status not recorded). Some clones in this sample may be carry-over from other donors' samples.

This clonotype was counted once. V and J are TRBV27 and TRBJ2-7; D gene unclear. Germline CDR1 reads MNHEY; CDR2 reads SMNVEV (reference sequence). Trimming left V 3 bases short and J 2 bases short, with 14 bases between. This CDR3 is 15 amino acids long. The CDR3 spells CASSLAGNKAYEQYV. DNA of the CDR3: TGTGCCAGCAGTTTGGCCGGCAACAAAGCCTACGAGCAGTACGTC.

Many counts were recorded for this clonotype. The chain employs TRBV27 and TRBJ1-1; D might be TRBD1 (5 bases). Trimming took off 3 bases at V and 5 bases at J, with 19 bases between the two ends. The V gene's germline CDR1 is MNHEY and CDR2 SMNVEV (reference sequence). The CDR3 is made up of 16 amino acids. CDR3 nucleotides: TGTGCCAGCAGTTTTTTCGGGGCGATCGGAATGACTGAAGCTTTCTTT. Translating it yields CASSFFGAIGMTEAFF.

The chain recombines TRBV6-5 with TRBJ2-5; D uncertain. The germline V and J ends were trimmed by 5 bases and 2 bases, with 12 bases remaining between them. This CDR3 is built from 14 residues. The V gene's germline CDR1 is MNHEY and CDR2 SVGAGI. The CDR3 coding sequence is TGTGCCAGCAGTCCTGATTGGCTTCAAGAGACCCAGTACTTC. This codes for CASSPDWLQETQYF.

The rearrangement links TRBV9 to TRBJ2-2; tentative D call: TRBD1 (6 bases). Germline V CDR1 and CDR2: SGDLS, YYNGEE. This CDR3 is 17 amino acids long. V lost 0 bases to trimming and J lost 7 bases, with 19 bases between them. This chain's CDR3 is CASSVDQSAGEIGELFF. Written as DNA, the CDR3 is TGTGCCAGCAGCGTAGATCAATCGGCAGGGGAGATCGGGGAGCTGTTTTTT. The entire variable domain, with the rest obtained from reference TRBV9 and TRBJ2-2, is as follows: DSGVTQTPKHLITATGQRVTLRCSPRSGDLSVYWYQQSLDQGLQFLIQYYNGEERAKGNILERFSAQQFPDLHSELNLSSLELGDSALYFCASSVDQSAGEIGELFFGEGSRLTVL.

This clonotype was seen many times. The rearrangement uses TRBV7-2 and TRBJ2-7; TRBD2 agrees at 12 bases. This CDR3 comprises 14 residues. Germline V gene data show CDR1 as SGHTA and CDR2 as FQGNSA. Trimming at V came to 4 bases and at J to 3 bases, leaving 1 base not matched to a gene. The CDR3 bases are TGTGCCAGCAGCTCGACTAGCGGGGGCTACGAGCAGTACGTC. Translating it yields CASSSTSGGYEQYV.

The V gene is TRBV7-9, the J gene TRBJ1-4; D remains unclear. The germline V gene has CDR1 SEHNR and CDR2 FQNEAQ (reference sequence). CDR3 size: 11 residues. With 6 bases removed from V and 8 bases from J, the gap between germline ends came to 7 bases. The CDR3 DNA follows: TGTGCCAGCAGTCCAAGAGAAAAACTGTTTTTT. Amino acids: CASSPREKLFF.

Details on this clonotype: The germline gene is not matched at one end of the junction; a read error may be the cause. The chain joins TRBV5-5 to TRBJ1-6; tentatively, D is TRBD1 (5 bases). The CDR3 runs 15 residues. Germline V gene sequence: CDR1 SGHKS, CDR2 YYEKEE (reference sequence). The chain's CDR3 is CASSLGQGPNSPLLF. For the CDR3, the DNA is TGTGCCAGCAGCTTGGGGCAGGGTCCTAATTCACCCCTCCTCTTT.

This chain links TRBV4-1 with TRBJ2-7, with 9 bases fitting TRBD1. Germline loops: CDR1 MGHRA, CDR2 YSYEKL. V trimming: 3 bases; J trimming: 2 bases; junction bases outside the gene matches: 2. This CDR3 contains 14 residues. CDR3 in DNA: TGCGCCAGCAGCCAGAGACAGGGGGCCTACGAGCAGTACGTC. It encodes CASSQRQGAYEQYV.

A remark on this clonotype: The germline gene is not matched at one end of the junction; a read error may be the cause. J is TRBJ2-1 and V is TRBV7-8, with D possibly matching TRBD2 (7 bases). The CDR3 has 14 amino acids. Germline CDR1 and CDR2: SGHVS and FQNEAQ. Here the CDR3 reads CASSHGGGVNKQFF. The CDR3 coding sequence is TGTGCCAGCAGCCACGGAGGGGGGGTCAATAAGCAGTTCTTC.

V gene TRBV19 combines with J gene TRBJ2-1, with D unclear. The V end was cut by 5 bases, the J end by 8 bases, with 25 bases between. Germline lookup yields CDR1 LNHDA and CDR2 SQIVND (reference sequence). CDR3 length equals 17 residues. Here the CDR3 DNA reads TGTGCCAGTAGTCCAAGGAAGACTGCGTCCAGTGGAGATGAGCAGTTCTTC. Protein sequence: CASSPRKTASSGDEQFF.

This clonotype showed up many times. The junction differs from germline at one of its ends, possibly a read error. This chain joins TRBV7-7 and TRBJ2-1; maybe TRBD2 (5 bases). Germline-derived CDR1 and CDR2 are SSHAT and FNYEAQ (reference sequence). CDR3 length: 15 residues. The CDR3 here is CASSLERTGPNEQFF. CDR3 sequence (DNA): TGTGCTAGCAGCTTAGAAAGGACTGGGCCTAATGAGCAGTTCTTC.

V gene TRBV6-6 combines with J gene TRBJ1-3; D is unclear. In germline, CDR1 is MNHNY, CDR2 SVGAGI (reference sequence). This CDR3 is 14 amino acids long. V dropped 7 bases and J dropped 3 bases, with 13 bases sitting between them. DNA for the CDR3: TGTGCCAGCACTCTATCGGCAGGTGGAAACACCATATATTTT. The encoded protein is CASTLSAGGNTIYF.

This clonotype was detected a few times. This chain connects TRBV2 to TRBJ1-1; D is uncertain. The CDR3 is made up of 15 amino acids. From germline, CDR1 is SNHLY and CDR2 FYNNEI. Trimming cost V 2 bases and J 1 base, with 11 bases left between them. The chain's CDR3 is CASSETSTPNTEAFF. The CDR3 DNA sequence: TGTGCCAGCAGTGAAACAAGTACCCCGAACACTGAAGCTTTCTTT.

The chain carries TRBV7-6 and TRBJ2-5, with 9 bases identical to TRBD2. This CDR3 has 18 amino acids. With V trimmed by 1 base and J by 0 bases, 9 bases remained unmatched. Germline CDR1 reads SGHVS; CDR2 reads FNYEAQ. The CDR3 here is CASSLELAGGPDQETQYF. CDR3 nucleotides: TGTGCCAGCAGCTTAGAATTGGCGGGGGGGCCAGACCAAGAGACCCAGTACTTC.

J is TRBJ1-1 and V is TRBV7-2; weak D call: TRBD1 (6 bases). From germline, CDR1 is SGHTA and CDR2 FQGNSA. This CDR3 comprises 11 residues. V was trimmed by 10 bases and J by 6 bases, leaving 12 bases between them. The CDR3 sequence is CAIPGGPEAFF. The CDR3 DNA sequence: TGTGCCATCCCGGGGGGCCCTGAAGCTTTCTTT. The full variable domain, in which reference TRBV7-2 and TRBJ1-1 provide the parts outside the CDR3, is GAGVSQSPSNKVTEKGKDVELRCDPISGHTALYWYRQSLGQGLEFLIYFQGNSAPDKSGLPSDRFSAERTGGSVSTLTIQRTQQEDSAVYLCAIPGGPEAFFGQGTRLTVV.

The chain has TRBV6-5 and TRBJ2-6; D call uncertain. Germline CDR1 reads MNHEY; CDR2 reads SVGAGI. V was clipped by 6 bases and J by 2 bases, with 8 bases between them. The CDR3 contains 14 residues. The CDR3 reads CASRAGTGANVLTF. CDR3 in DNA: TGTGCCAGCAGGGCCGGAACTGGGGCCAACGTCCTGACTTTC.

The rearrangement joins TRBV7-9 to TRBJ2-1; 7 bases agree with TRBD1. The germline CDR1 and CDR2 sequences are SEHNR and FQNEAQ (reference sequence). The V and J ends lost 11 bases and 10 bases, in that order; junction bases with no gene match: 11. The CDR3 consists of 12 residues. As DNA, the CDR3 is TGTGCCTCACAGAACGACAGGGACGAGCAGTTCTTC. Its protein product is CASQNDRDEQFF.

This clonotype has a handful of counts. The chain has TRBV7-9 and TRBJ1-1; the D gene is possibly TRBD1 (5 bases). This CDR3 has 14 residues. With 5 bases removed from V and 7 bases from J, the gap between germline ends came to 17 bases. Germline CDR1 reads SEHNR; CDR2 reads FQNEAQ (reference sequence). The CDR3 region is CASSPAPGQGEAFF. The CDR3 DNA reads TGTGCCAGCAGCCCTGCTCCGGGGCAAGGTGAAGCTTTCTTT.

This clonotype came up a few times. The chain uses TRBV6-2 or TRBV6-3 and TRBJ2-1; 7 positions match TRBD2. V trimming: 6 bases; J trimming: 4 bases; junction bases outside the gene matches: 15. From germline, CDR1 is MNHEY and CDR2 SVGEGT. This CDR3 contains 17 residues. The CDR3 region is CASSLLDVGGRYNEQFF. The CDR3 DNA is TGTGCCAGCAGCTTACTCGATGTGGGGGGGAGATACAATGAGCAGTTCTTC.

The chain links TRBV18 to TRBJ1-2, with 8 bases lining up with TRBD1. The germline CDR1 and CDR2 sequences are KGHSH and LQKENI. V lost 3 bases, J lost 3 bases, and 6 bases stayed unmatched. This CDR3 has 15 amino acids. The CDR3 protein is CASSPAPTGDYGYTF. CDR3 coding DNA: TGTGCCAGCTCACCGGCTCCGACAGGGGACTATGGCTACACCTTC.

V is TRBV3-1 and J is TRBJ2-2; D unclear. Germline CDR1 is LGHDT and CDR2 is YNNKEL (reference sequence). The CDR3 loop spans 16 amino acids. V was clipped by 2 bases and J by 0 bases, with 10 bases between them. CDR3: CASSQISVSNTGELFF. The CDR3 DNA reads TGTGCCAGCAGCCAAATTTCGGTCTCGAACACCGGGGAGCTGTTTTTT.

This clonotype has a handful of counts. The chain couples TRBV11-2 to TRBJ2-3; TRBD2 matches 10 bases. Unmatched junction bases numbered 6, after V lost 5 bases and J lost 4 bases. The germline CDR1 and CDR2 sequences are SGHAT and FQNNGV. The CDR3 loop spans 15 amino acids. The CDR3 protein is CASSQSGGASDTQYF. In DNA form, the CDR3 reads TGTGCCAGCAGCCAAAGCGGGGGGGCCTCAGATACGCAGTATTTT.

The CDR3, as DNA: TGTGCCAGCAGTTTTAGGCGGAACTACAATGAGCAGTTCTTC. Its translation is CASSFRRNYNEQFF. The genes are TRBV27 and TRBJ2-1; D remains unclear. Trimming took 3 bases from V and 3 from J, leaving 9 bases between them. The CDR3 consists of 14 residues. Per germline, CDR1 MNHEY and CDR2 SMNVEV (reference sequence).

V gene TRBV20-1 combines with J gene TRBJ2-7; a weak D match, TRBD1 (6 bases). Per the germline V gene, CDR1 is DFQATT and CDR2 is SNEGSKA (reference sequence). The CDR3 runs to 13 residues. Trimming left V 6 bases short and J 5 bases short, with 17 bases between. CDR3 protein: CSARGAGENEQYF. The CDR3 bases are TGCAGTGCACGAGGGGCAGGGGAAAACGAGCAGTACTTC.

This chain links TRBV28 with TRBJ1-1; no definite D call. The germline CDR1 and CDR2 sequences are MDHEN and SYDVKM. CDR3 length: 15 amino acids. The V gene lost 3 bases and the J gene lost 1 base, with 12 bases spanning the gap. The CDR3 spells CASSFFDRRNTEAFF. DNA for the CDR3: TGTGCCAGCAGTTTTTTCGACCGTAGGAACACTGAAGCTTTCTTT.

V usage is TRBV4-3 and J usage is TRBJ1-2; D remains unclear. CDR1 and CDR2 from the germline V gene are LGHNA and YSLEER. Trimming shortened V by 4 bases and J by 4 bases, and 10 bases separated the two germline ends. The CDR3 covers 13 residues. The CDR3 DNA reads as TGCGCCAGCAGCCGACACGGCCTCTATGGCTACACCTTC. Residues: CASSRHGLYGYTF.